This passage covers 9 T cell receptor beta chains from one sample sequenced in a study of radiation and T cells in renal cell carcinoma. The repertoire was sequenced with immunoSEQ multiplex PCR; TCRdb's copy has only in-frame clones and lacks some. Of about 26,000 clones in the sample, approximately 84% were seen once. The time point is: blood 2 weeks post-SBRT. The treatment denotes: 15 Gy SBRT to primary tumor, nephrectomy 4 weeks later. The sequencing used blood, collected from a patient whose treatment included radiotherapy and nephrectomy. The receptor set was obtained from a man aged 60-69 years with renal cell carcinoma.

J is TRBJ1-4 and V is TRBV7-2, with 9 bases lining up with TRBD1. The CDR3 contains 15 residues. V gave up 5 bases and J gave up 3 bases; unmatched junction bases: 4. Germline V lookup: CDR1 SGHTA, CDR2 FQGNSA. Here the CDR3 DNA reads TGTGCCAGCAGCCCCCGGACAGGGGCTAATGAAAAACTGTTTTTT. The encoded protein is CASSPRTGANEKLFF.

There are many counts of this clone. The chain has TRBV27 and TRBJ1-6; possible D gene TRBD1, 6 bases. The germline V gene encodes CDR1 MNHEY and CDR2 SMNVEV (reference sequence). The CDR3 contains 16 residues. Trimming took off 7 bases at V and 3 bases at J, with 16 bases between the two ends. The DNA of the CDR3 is TGTGCCAGCACCCTAGGGGGGTCACTCTATAATTCACCCCTCCACTTT. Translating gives CASTLGGSLYNSPLHF.

The CDR3 loop is CASSKPITGSYEQYF. The DNA of the CDR3 is TGTGCCAGCAGTAAACCGATCACGGGCTCCTACGAGCAGTACTTC. The chain links TRBV6-5 to TRBJ2-7; D remains unclear. V was cut by 5 bases and J by 0 bases, with 14 bases left in between. CDR1 MNHEY and CDR2 SVGAGI come from the germline V gene. The CDR3 extends over 15 amino acids.

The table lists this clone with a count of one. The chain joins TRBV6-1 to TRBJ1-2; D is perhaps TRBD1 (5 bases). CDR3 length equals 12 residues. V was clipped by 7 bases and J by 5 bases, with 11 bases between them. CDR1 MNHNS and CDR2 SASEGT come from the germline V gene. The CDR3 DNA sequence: TGTGCCAGCATGAGTGGGGCTTATGGCTACACCTTC. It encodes CASMSGAYGYTF.

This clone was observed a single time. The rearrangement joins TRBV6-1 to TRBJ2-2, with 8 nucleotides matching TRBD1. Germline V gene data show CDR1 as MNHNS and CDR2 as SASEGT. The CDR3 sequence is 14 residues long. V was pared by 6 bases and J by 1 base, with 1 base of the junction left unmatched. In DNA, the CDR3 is TGTGCCAGCAGGGGACAGGTGAACACCGGGGAGCTGTTTTTT. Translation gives CASRGQVNTGELFF.

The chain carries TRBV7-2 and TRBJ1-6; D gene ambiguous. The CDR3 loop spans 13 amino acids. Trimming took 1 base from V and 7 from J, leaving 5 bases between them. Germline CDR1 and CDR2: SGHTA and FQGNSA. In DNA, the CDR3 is TGTGCCAGCAGCTTAGACCGGAATTCACCCCTCCACTTT. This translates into CASSLDRNSPLHF.

The CDR3 DNA sequence: TGTGCCAGCAGCCATCCACCGGGACAGCAAGAGACCCAGTACTTC. Residues: CASSHPPGQQETQYF. The chain recombines TRBV5-6 with TRBJ2-5; TRBD1 matches 7 bases. CDR1 and CDR2 from the germline V gene are SGHDT and YYEEEE. The trim removed 4 bases at V and 2 bases at J, leaving 8 bases unmatched. The CDR3 has 15 residues.

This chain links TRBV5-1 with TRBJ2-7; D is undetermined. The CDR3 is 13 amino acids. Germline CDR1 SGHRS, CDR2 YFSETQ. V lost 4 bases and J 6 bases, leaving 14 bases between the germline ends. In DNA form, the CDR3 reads TGCGCCAGCAGCCTGAAAGGCGCGACCGAGCAGTACTTC. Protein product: CASSLKGATEQYF.

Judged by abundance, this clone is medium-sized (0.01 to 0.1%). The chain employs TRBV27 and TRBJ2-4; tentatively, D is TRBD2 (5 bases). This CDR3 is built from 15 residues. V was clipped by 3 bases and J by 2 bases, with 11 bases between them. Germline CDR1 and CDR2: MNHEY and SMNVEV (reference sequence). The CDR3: CASSFLARTKNIQYF. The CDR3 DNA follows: TGTGCCAGCAGTTTTCTAGCTAGAACCAAAAACATTCAGTACTTC.